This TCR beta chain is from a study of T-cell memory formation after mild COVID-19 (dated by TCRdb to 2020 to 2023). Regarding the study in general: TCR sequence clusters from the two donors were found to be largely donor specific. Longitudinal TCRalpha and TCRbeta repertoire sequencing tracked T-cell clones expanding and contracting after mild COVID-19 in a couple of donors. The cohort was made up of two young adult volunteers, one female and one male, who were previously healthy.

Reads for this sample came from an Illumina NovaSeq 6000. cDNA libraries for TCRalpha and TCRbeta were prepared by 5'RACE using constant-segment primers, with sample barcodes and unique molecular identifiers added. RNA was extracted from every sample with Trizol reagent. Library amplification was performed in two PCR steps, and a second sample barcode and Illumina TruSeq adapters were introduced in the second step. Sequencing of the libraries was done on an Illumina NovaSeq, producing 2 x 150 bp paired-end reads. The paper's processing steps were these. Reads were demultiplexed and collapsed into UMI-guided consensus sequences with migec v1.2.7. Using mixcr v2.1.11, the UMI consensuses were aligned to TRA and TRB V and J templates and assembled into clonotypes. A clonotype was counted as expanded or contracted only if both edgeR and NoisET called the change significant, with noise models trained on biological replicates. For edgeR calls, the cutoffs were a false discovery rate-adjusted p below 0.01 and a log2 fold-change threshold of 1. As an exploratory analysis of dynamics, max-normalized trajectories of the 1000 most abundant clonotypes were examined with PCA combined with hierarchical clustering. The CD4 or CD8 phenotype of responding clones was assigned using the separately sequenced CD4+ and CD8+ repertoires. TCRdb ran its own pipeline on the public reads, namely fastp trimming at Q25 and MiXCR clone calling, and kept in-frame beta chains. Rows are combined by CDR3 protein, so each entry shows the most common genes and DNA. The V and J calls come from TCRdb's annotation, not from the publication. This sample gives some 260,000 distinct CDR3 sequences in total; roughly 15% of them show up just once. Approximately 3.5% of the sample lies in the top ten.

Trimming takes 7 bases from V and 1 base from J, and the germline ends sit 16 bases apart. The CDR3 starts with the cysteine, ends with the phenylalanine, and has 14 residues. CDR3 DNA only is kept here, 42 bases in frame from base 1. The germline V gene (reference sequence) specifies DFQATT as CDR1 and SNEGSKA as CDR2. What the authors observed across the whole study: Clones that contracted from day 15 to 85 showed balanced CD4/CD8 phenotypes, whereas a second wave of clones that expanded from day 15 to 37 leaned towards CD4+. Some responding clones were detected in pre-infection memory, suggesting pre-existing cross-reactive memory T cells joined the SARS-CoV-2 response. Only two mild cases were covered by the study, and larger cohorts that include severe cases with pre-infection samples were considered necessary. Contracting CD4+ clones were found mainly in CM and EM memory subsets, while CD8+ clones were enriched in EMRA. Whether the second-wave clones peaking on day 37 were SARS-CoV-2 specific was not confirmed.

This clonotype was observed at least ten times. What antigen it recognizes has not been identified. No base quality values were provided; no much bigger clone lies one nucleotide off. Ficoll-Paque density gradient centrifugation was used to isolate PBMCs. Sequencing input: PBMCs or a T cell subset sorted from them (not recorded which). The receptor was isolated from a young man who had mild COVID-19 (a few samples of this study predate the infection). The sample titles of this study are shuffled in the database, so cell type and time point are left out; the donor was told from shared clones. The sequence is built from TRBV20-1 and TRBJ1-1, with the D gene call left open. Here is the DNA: TGCAGTGTCCTAAGTGCGGGTACGAACACTGAAGCTTTCTTT. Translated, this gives CSVLSAGTNTEAFF.